The 20 T cell receptor beta chains below were found in one sample sequenced in a study of tissue T cells after allogeneic stem cell transplantation. Stated time point: mouse harvest day 14 after allogeneic transplant. Mouse grafts combined 10^7 T-cell-depleted bone marrow cells with 10^6 splenic CD5+ T cells. Assay used: immunoSEQ multiplex PCR; TCRdb lists only in-frame clones, some missing. This sample has around 1,600 clones, with 45% to 50% found just once. The specimen was spleen. The source is a female BALB/c mouse given C57BL/6 T cells with graft-versus-host disease after an allogeneic hematopoietic cell transplant.

There are a few counts of this clone. Gene names denote mouse genes. The CDR3 bases that were read are TGTGCAAGCAGCTTAGATGAGGTGGGGGGGAAGGGGAGTGCAGAAACGCTGTAT. Translated: CASSLDEVGGKGSAETLY. The complete CDR3 reads CASSLDEVGGKGSAETLYF. The chain joins TRBV16 to TRBJ2-3, with TRBD2 identical over 8 bases. Read coverage stops 1 residue before the CDR3 terminus; the germline J gene supplies the remainder. The V gene end was trimmed by 0 bases and the J gene end by 0 bases; junction bases not matched to a gene: 11. The CDR3 has 19 amino acids. Germline CDR1 reads SGHSA; CDR2 reads FRNQAP.

Turning to this clone: Germline and genes here are mouse. The DNA ends 1 residue before the CDR3 does, and the rest of the CDR3 is filled in from the germline J gene. The chain has TRBV16 and TRBJ2-3; 7 bases map to TRBD1. J lost 4 bases, V lost 4 bases, and 2 bases had no gene match. CDR3 length: 13 amino acids. CDR1 SGHSA and CDR2 FRNQAP come from the germline V gene. The CDR3 bases that were read are TGTGCAAGCAGCTCGACAGGGCCAGAAACGCTGTAT. Amino acid sequence: CASSSTGPETLY. The CDR3 as a whole reads CASSSTGPETLYF.

Of note for this clone: Germline and genes here are mouse. The CDR3 end falls 1 residue outside the read, so it is completed with the germline J gene. This specimen includes other DNA sequences encoding the same CDR3. V and J are TRBV16 and TRBJ1-2, with a possible D match to TRBD1 (5 bases). Germline V gene data show CDR1 as SGHSA and CDR2 as FRNQAP. There are 12 residues in the CDR3. Between the trimmed V and J ends, which lost 4 bases and 6 bases, there was a span of 9 bases. CDR3 sequence: CASSSTGTDYTF. The sequenced part of the CDR3 DNA is TGTGCAAGCAGCTCAACAGGAACCGACTACACC. The full variable domain, rest sourced from reference TRBV16 and TRBJ1-2, is NAGVIQTPRHKVTGKGQEATLWCEPISGHSAVFWYRQTIVQGLEFLTYFRNQAPIDDSGMPKERFSAQMPNQSHSTLKIQSTQPQDSAVYLCASSSTGTDYTFGSGTRLLVI.

Comment on this clone: An end of the junction does not agree with germline; a read error may underlie this. The gene names given are mouse names. The CDR3 is cut off 1 residue early in the read; its end comes from the germline J gene. The rearrangement links TRBV26 to TRBJ1-3; D unresolved. Germline lookup yields CDR1 KGHPV and CDR2 FQNQEV (reference sequence). This CDR3 is built from 14 residues. CDR3 residues: CASSPTPSGTTLYF. The DNA read from the CDR3 is TGTGCCAGCAGTCCCACCCCTTCTGGAACTACGCTCTAT.

Points on this clone: Gene names are mouse gene names. The observed sequence ends 1 residue before the CDR3 terminus, with the missing tail filled in from the germline J gene. The chain joins TRBV29 to TRBJ1-3; D is unresolved. This CDR3 is built from 13 residues. With 2 bases removed from V and 0 bases from J, the gap between germline ends came to 2 bases. The germline V gene encodes CDR1 MSHET and CDR2 SYDVDS. CDR3 DNA, as far as it was read: TGTGCTAGCAGTTTAAATTCTGGAAATACGCTCTAT. Its protein product is CASSLNSGNTLY. The whole CDR3 reads CASSLNSGNTLYF.

A remark on this clone: Here the gene names and germline are mouse. This chain's CDR3 is CSSSLRDQDTQYF. CDR3 DNA (partial): TGCTCCAGCAGTCTCCGGGATCAAGACACCCAGTAC. The chain has TRBV23 and TRBJ2-5. The CDR3 is cut off 1 residue early in the read; its end comes from the germline J gene. From germline, CDR1 is KGHTA and CDR2 FQNQQP. The CDR3 runs 13 residues.

With respect to this clone: Germline and genes: mouse. The missing CDR3 end, 1 residue past where the read stops, is filled in from the germline J gene. The J gene is TRBJ1-1, the V gene TRBV13-2, with 8 positions matching TRBD1. CDR3 length: 14 residues. Unmatched junction bases numbered 2, after V lost 0 bases and J lost 4 bases. Germline values: CDR1 NNHNN, CDR2 SYGAGS (reference sequence). The CDR3 DNA, read in part, is TGTGCCAGCGGTGATGCAGGGGGCGTCACAGAAGTCTTC. Translation gives CASGDAGGVTEVF. The complete CDR3 protein is CASGDAGGVTEVFF.

A few counts support this clone. Gene and germline names: mouse. The read is 1 residue too short to cover the CDR3 end, so that end is filled in from the germline J gene. V and J are TRBV13-3 and TRBJ2-1, with 10 bases that match TRBD2. V lost 4 bases and J lost 8; bases outside the gene matches: 9. In germline, CDR1 is NNHDY, CDR2 SYVADS. The CDR3 runs 15 residues. CDR3 DNA (partial): TGTGCCAGCAGTCCGGACTGGGGGCCCTTCCCTGAGCAGTTC. Encoded protein: CASSPDWGPFPEQF. The complete CDR3 sequence is CASSPDWGPFPEQFF.

This clone qualifies as large. Genes and germline come from the mouse. The DNA ends 1 residue before the CDR3 does, and the rest of the CDR3 is filled in from the germline J gene. The genes are TRBV5 and TRBJ2-7, with 10 bases aligning to TRBD2. This CDR3 region has 14 residues. After removal of 4 bases from V and 4 bases from J, the junction contained 4 bases not matched to a gene. In germline, CDR1 is LGHNA, CDR2 YNLKQL (reference sequence). The CDR3 region is CASSPGLGVYEQYF. The CDR3 bases that were read are TGTGCCAGCAGCCCCGGACTGGGGGTTTATGAACAGTAC.

To note about this clone: Genes here carry mouse names. With the read ending 1 residue before the CDR3 end, the germline J gene is used to fill in that end. The chain recombines TRBV26 with TRBJ2-7; TRBD2 matches at 7 bases. CDR3 length: 15 residues. J was trimmed by 0 bases and V by 6 bases; bases with no gene match: 8. From germline, CDR1 is KGHPV and CDR2 FQNQEV (reference sequence). CDR3 in amino acids: CASSRWGTSSYEQYF. The sequenced CDR3 bases are TGTGCCAGCAGCCGCTGGGGGACGAGCTCCTATGAACAGTAC.

Worth noting for this clone: Germline and genes: mouse. The CDR3 end lies 1 residue beyond the end of the read and is filled in from the germline J gene. The chain carries TRBV3 and TRBJ1-3, with D uncertain. The CDR3 spans 14 residues. V lost 1 base and J lost 0, with 4 bases in between. CDR1 and CDR2 from the germline V gene are SNHLY and FYNGKV (reference sequence). The sequenced part of the CDR3 DNA is TGTGCCAGCAGCTTAGGGGTTTCTGGAAATACGCTCTAT. It specifies CASSLGVSGNTLY. The whole CDR3 region reads CASSLGVSGNTLYF.

A few counts support this clone. The genes and germline here are from mouse. The observed sequence ends 1 residue before the CDR3 terminus, with the missing tail filled in from the germline J gene. This chain connects TRBV12-2 to TRBJ2-4; 7 bases match TRBD1. V dropped 3 bases and J dropped 5; count of bases not matched to a gene: 4. Germline V CDR1 and CDR2: SGHLS, HYDKME. CDR3 length equals 13 residues. This CDR3 is CASSTDRANTLYF. Incomplete CDR3 DNA: TGTGCCAGCTCTACCGACAGGGCAAACACCTTGTAC.

Notes on this clone: Any gene name here is a mouse gene name. The read halts 1 residue ahead of the CDR3 end, with the missing end drawn from the germline J gene. This rearrangement joins TRBV20 to TRBJ2-5; 9 bases are shared with TRBD2. There are 15 residues in the CDR3. Germline values: CDR1 GFQATS, CDR2 STVNSAI. V shed 1 base, J shed 1 base, and the junction held 3 bases outside the gene matches. CDR3 DNA, as far as it was read: TGTGGTGCTAGGGTCTGGGGGGGGGACCAAGACACCCAGTAC. Its protein is CGARVWGGDQDTQY. The entire CDR3 is CGARVWGGDQDTQYF.

Notes on this clone: The listed genes are named as in mouse. The read finishes 1 residue shy of the CDR3 end, and the germline J gene is used to complete it. This chain links TRBV13-2 with TRBJ2-5; 8 bases line up with TRBD1. The CDR3 covers 16 residues. The V and J ends lost 0 bases and 3 bases, in that order; junction bases with no gene match: 6. In germline, CDR1 is NNHNN, CDR2 SYGAGS (reference sequence). The CDR3 loop is CASGDAPYRGQDTQYF. Partial CDR3 DNA: TGTGCCAGCGGTGATGCCCCTTACAGGGGGCAAGACACCCAGTAC.

Concerning this clone: Mouse gene names apply. CDR3 sequence reads: CASSPRDTQDTQYF. The sequenced CDR3 bases are TGTGCCAGCAGCCCCCGGGACACTCAAGACACCCAGTAC. The chain recombines TRBV5 with TRBJ2-5, with D perhaps matching TRBD1 (6 bases). The CDR3 end lies 1 residue beyond the end of the read and is filled in from the germline J gene. Germline assignment: CDR1 LGHNA and CDR2 YNLKQL (reference sequence). With 4 bases removed from V and 3 bases from J, the gap between germline ends came to 11 bases. This CDR3 comprises 14 residues.

This clone was detected a few times. Mouse gene names apply. The CDR3 end falls 1 residue outside the read, so it is completed with the germline J gene. The gene calls are TRBV3 and TRBJ1-3; 7 positions match TRBD1. This CDR3 comprises 14 residues. Per the germline V gene, CDR1 is SNHLY and CDR2 is FYNGKV (reference sequence). Unmatched junction bases numbered 1, after V lost 2 bases and J lost 3 bases. The sequenced CDR3 bases are TGTGCCAGCAGCTTAAACAGGGGTGGAAATACGCTCTAT. Translating it yields CASSLNRGGNTLY. The full-length CDR3 reads as CASSLNRGGNTLYF.

This clone ranks as large (0.1 to 1%). The gene names here belong to mouse. The read is 1 residue too short to cover the CDR3 end, so that end is filled in from the germline J gene. The chain is built from TRBV19 and TRBJ2-4; D perhaps matches TRBD2 (6 bases). The V gene's germline CDR1 is FNHDT and CDR2 SITEND (reference sequence). The CDR3 is 13 amino acids. V was clipped by 6 bases and J by 5 bases, with 13 bases between them. Here the CDR3 reads CASTPGTLNTLYF. Partial CDR3 DNA: TGTGCCAGCACCCCCGGGACTTTAAACACCTTGTAC.

Of note for this clone: The genes and germline here are from mouse. The read ends 1 residue before the CDR3 terminus; that terminus is restored from the germline J gene. V usage is TRBV1 and J usage is TRBJ2-4, with D possibly TRBD2 on 6 matching bases. V dropped 1 base and J dropped 0 bases, with 11 bases sitting between them. Germline CDR1 and CDR2: NSQYPW and LRSPGD (reference sequence). This CDR3 is built from 16 residues. Incomplete CDR3 DNA: TGCACCTGCAGTGCAGCTCTGGGGACTAGTCAAAACACCTTGTAC. It is translated as CTCSAALGTSQNTLY. The whole CDR3 sequence is CTCSAALGTSQNTLYF.

Worth noting for this clone: Genes and germline are mouse. Read data end 1 residue before the CDR3 end; the end is taken from the germline J gene. Other DNA sequences in the sample encode the same CDR3. This chain links TRBV5 with TRBJ2-1; perhaps TRBD1 as D (5 bases). The germline gives CDR1 LGHNA, CDR2 YNLKQL (reference sequence). The CDR3 has 14 amino acids. Deletions cut 3 bases from V and 3 bases from J, with 9 bases between. The sequenced part of the CDR3 DNA is TGTGCCAGCAGCCAGGAGGACATCTATGCTGAGCAGTTC. It encodes CASSQEDIYAEQF. From start to end, the CDR3 is CASSQEDIYAEQFF.

Of note for this clone: This likely reflects a read error, since a far larger clone is one base away. Gene and germline names: mouse. The CDR3 goes on 1 residue after the read ends, and that part is filled in from the germline J gene. V is TRBV19 and J is TRBJ2-4; TRBD2 agrees at 10 bases. After removal of 3 bases from V and 0 bases from J, the junction contained 4 bases not matched to a gene. This CDR3 is built from 16 residues. The germline V gene has CDR1 FNHDT and CDR2 SITEND (reference sequence). CDR3 protein: CASSTGLGSSQNTLYF. The DNA read from the CDR3 is TGTGCCAGCAGTACGGGACTGGGGTCTAGTCAAAACACCTTGTAC.